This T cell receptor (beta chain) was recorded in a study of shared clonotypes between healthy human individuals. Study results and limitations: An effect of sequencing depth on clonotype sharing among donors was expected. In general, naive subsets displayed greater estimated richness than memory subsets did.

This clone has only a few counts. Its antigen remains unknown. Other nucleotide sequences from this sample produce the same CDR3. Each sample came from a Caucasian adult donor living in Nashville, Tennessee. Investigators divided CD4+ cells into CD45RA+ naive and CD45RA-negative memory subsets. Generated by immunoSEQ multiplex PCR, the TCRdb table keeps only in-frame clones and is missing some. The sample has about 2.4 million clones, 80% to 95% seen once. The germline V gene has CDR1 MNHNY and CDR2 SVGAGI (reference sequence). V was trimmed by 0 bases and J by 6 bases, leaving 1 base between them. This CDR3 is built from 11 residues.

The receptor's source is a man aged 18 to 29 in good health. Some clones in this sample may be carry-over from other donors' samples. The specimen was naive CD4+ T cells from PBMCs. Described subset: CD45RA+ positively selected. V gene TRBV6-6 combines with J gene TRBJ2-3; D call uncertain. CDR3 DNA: TGTGCCAGCAGTTACTCTGATACGCAGTATTTT. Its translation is CASSYSDTQYF.